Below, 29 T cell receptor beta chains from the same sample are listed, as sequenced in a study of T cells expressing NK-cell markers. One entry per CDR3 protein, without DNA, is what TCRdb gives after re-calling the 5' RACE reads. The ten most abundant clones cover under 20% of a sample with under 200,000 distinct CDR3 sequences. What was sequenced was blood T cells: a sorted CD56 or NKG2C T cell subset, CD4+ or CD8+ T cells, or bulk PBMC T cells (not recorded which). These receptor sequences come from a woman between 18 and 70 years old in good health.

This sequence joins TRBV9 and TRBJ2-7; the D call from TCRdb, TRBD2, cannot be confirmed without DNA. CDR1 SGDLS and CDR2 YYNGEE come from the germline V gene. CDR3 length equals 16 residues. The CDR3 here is CASSVGGLAGGYEQYF.

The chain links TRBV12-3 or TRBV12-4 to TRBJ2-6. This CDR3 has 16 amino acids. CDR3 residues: CASRMPLNSGANVLTF.

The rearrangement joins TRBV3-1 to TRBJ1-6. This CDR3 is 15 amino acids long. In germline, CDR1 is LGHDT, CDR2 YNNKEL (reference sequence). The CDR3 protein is CASSPSGRGNSPLHF.

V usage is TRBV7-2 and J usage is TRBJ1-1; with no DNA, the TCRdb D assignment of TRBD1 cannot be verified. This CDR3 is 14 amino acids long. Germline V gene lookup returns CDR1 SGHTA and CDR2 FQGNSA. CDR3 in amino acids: CASSLWTARTEAFF.

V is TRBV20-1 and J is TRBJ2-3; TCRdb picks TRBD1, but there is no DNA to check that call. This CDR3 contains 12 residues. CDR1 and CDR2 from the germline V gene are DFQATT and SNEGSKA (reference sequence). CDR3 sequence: CSAPDRTDTQYF.

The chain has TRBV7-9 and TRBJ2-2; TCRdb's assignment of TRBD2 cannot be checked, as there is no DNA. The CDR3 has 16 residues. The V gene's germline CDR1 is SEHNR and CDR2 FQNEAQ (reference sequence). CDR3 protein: CASSPLAVANTGELFF.

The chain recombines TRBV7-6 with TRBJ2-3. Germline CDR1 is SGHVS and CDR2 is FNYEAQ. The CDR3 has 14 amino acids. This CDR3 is CASSLVAAADTQYF.

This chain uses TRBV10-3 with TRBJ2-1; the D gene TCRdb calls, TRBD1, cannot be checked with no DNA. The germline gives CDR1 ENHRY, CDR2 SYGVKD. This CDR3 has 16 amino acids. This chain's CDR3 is CAPNPDSPSSYNEQFF.

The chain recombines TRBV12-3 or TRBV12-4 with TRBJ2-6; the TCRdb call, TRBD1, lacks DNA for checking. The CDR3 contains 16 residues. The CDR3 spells CASTLGRTSGANVLTF.

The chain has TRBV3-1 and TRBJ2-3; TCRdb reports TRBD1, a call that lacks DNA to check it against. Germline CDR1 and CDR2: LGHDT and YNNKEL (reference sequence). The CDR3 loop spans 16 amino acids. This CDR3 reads CASSLAGTTSTDTQYF.

The CDR3: CASSFGGQGYFF. V usage is TRBV12-3 or TRBV12-4 and J usage is TRBJ1-1; absent DNA, TCRdb's TRBD1 call cannot be checked. The CDR3 is 12 amino acids.

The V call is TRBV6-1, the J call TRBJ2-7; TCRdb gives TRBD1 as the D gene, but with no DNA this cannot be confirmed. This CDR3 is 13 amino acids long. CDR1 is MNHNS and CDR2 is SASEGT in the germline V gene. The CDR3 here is CASREGKGSKEYF.

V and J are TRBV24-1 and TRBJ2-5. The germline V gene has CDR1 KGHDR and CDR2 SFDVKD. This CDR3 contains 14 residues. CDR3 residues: CATSDQAYQETQYF.

The CDR3 sequence is CSARVGTGDYTEQFF. The chain uses TRBV20-1 and TRBJ2-1; TCRdb's D gene call, TRBD1, goes unchecked for lack of DNA. In germline, CDR1 is DFQATT, CDR2 SNEGSKA (reference sequence). The CDR3 length is 15 residues.

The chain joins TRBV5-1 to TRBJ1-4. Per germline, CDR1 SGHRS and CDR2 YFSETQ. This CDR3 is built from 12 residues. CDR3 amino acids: CASSPNNEKLFF.

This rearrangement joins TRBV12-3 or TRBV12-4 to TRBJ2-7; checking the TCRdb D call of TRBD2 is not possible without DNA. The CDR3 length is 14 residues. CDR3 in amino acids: CASSFSQAGGVQFF.

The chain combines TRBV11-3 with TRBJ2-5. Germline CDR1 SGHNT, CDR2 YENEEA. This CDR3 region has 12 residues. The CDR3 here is CASSLTPETQYF.

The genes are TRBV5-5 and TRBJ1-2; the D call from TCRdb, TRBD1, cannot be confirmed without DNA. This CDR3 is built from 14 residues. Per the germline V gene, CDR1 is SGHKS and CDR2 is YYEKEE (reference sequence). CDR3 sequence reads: CASSPYREAYGYTF.

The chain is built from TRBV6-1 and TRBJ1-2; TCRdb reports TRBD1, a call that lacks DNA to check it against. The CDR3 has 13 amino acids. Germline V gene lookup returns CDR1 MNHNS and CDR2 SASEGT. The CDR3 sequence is CASSEVWGSGYTF.

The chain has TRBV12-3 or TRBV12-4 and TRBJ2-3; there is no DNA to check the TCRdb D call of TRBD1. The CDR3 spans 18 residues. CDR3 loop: CASSSPGGWEAGADTQYF.

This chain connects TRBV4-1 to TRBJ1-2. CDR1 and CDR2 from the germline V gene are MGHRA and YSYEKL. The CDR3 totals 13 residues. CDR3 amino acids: CASSPGSNYGYTF.

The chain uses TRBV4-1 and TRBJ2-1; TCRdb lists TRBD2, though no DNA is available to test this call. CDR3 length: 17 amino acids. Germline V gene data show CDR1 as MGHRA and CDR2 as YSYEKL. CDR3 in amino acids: CASSPGLAGVKYNEQFF.

CDR3 residues: CASSQDVGGYGYTF. The chain uses TRBV3-1 and TRBJ1-2. The CDR3 length is 14 residues. In germline, CDR1 is LGHDT, CDR2 YNNKEL (reference sequence).

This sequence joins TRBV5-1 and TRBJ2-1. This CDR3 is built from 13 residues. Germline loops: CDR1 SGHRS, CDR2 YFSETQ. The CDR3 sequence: CASRSGPNNEQFF.

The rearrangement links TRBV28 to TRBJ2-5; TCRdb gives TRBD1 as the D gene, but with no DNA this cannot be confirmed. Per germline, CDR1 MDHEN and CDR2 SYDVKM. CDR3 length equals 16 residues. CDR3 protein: CASSSGQGGLQETQYF.

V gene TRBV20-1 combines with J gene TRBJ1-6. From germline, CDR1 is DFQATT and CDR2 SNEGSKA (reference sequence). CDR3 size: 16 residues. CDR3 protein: CSARDGRTGENSPLHF.

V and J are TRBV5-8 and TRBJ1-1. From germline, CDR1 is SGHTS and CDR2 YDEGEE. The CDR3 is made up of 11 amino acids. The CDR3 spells CASSLGAGGFF. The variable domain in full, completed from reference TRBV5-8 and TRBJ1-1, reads EAGVTQSPTHLIKTRGQQATLRCSPISGHTSVYWYQQALGLGLQFLLWYDEGEERNRGNFPPRFSGRQFPNYSSELNVNALELEDSALYLCASSLGAGGFFGQGTRLTVV.

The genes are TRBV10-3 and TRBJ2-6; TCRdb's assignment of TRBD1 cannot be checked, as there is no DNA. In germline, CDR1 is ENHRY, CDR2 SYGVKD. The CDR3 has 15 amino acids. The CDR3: CAITKDPVGANVLTF.

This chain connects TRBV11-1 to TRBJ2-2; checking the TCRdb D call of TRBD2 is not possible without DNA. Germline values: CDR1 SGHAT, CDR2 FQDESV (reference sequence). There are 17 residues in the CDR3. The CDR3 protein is CASSLVDGGRGTGELFF.